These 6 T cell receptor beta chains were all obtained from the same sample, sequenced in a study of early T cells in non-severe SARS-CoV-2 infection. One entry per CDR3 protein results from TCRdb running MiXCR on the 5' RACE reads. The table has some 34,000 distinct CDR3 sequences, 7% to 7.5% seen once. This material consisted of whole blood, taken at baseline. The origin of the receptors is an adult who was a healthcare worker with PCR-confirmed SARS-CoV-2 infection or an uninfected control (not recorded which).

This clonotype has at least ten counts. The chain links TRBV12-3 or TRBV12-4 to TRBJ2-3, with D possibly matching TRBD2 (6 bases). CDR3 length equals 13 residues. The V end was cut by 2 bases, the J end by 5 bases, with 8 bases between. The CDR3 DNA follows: TGTGCCAGCAGTTTACGGGAGCGAGATACGCAGTATTTT. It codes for CASSLRERDTQYF.

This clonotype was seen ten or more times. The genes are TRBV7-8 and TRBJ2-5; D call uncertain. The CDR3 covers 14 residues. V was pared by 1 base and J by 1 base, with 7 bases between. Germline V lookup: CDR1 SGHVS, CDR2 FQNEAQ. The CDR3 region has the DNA TGTGCCAGCAGCTTAGTGCACCCCCAAGAGACCCAGTACTTC. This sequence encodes CASSLVHPQETQYF.

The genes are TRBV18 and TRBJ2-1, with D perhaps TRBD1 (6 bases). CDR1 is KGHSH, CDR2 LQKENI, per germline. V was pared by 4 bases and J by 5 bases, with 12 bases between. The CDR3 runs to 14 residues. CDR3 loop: CASSQPGQNNEQFF. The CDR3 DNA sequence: TGTGCCAGCTCACAACCCGGACAGAACAATGAGCAGTTCTTC.

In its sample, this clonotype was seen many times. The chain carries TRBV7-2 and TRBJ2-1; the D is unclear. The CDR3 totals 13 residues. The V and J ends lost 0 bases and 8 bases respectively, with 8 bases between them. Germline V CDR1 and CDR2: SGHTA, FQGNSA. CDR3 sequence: CASSLALLDEQFF. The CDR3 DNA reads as TGTGCCAGCAGCTTAGCGCTTTTGGATGAGCAGTTCTTC.

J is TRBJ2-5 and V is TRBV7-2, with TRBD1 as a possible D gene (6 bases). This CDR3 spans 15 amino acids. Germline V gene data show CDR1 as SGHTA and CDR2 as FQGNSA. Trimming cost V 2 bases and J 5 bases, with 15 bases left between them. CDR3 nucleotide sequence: TGTGCCAGCAGCTTAATTCCCCTGCAGGGGGAGACCCAGTACTTC. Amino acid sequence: CASSLIPLQGETQYF.

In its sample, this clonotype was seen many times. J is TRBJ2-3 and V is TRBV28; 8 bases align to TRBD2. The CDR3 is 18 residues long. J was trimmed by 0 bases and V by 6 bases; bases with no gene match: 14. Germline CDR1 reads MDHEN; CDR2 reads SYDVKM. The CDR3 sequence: CASRKTSVKKISTDTQYF. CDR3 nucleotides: TGTGCCAGCAGAAAGACTAGCGTCAAAAAGATAAGCACAGATACGCAGTATTTT.